The rows below give T cell receptor beta chains drawn from one sample of a study of blood T cell repertoires in COVID-19. Clones were sequenced by immunoSEQ multiplex PCR, and TCRdb holds only the in-frame ones, with some missing. The sample holds a few hundred thousand clones, 85% to 90% seen once. Sequencing was carried out using PBMCs or T cells enriched from blood (not recorded which). The receptors shown here come from a man between 18 and 29 years old who had recovered from COVID-19. CDR3s include the opening cysteine and the closing phenylalanine or tryptophan. D genes are given only for firm matches. Not all rows give a size; the values are once, few, many and, for expanded clones, a class.

- TRBJ1-4 - TRBV28 TGTGCCAGCAGTCGAAGCAGACATTATGAAAAACTGTTTTTT CASSRSRHYEKLFF
- TRBJ2-7 TRBD2 TRBV30 TGTGCCTGGAGTGTACGGGGGACTAGCGGCTACGAGCAGTACTTC CAWSVRGTSGYEQYF
- TRBJ2-2 TRBD1 TRBV18 TGTGCCAGCTCACCACCGGGACAGGCCCTGGGCAGGGAGCTGTTTTTT CASSPPGQALGRELFF
- TRBJ1-1 - TRBV30 TGTGCCTGGAGTCAGGGGAATGGTCCTGAAGCTTTCTTT CAWSQGNGPEAFF
- TRBJ2-7 - TRBV7-2 TGTGCCAGCAGCTTAATTGGAGTACCTCCCCTGGAGCAGTACTTC CASSLIGVPPLEQYF
- TRBJ2-5 TRBD2 TRBV25-1 TGTGCCAGCAGTCGACTAGCGGGGGGCCCCCAGTACTTC CASSRLAGGPQYF
- TRBJ2-2 TRBD1 TRBV18 TGTGCCAGCTCAGCTACAGGGGGCGCGGACACCGGGGAGCTGTTTTTT CASSATGGADTGELFF
- TRBJ2-7 - TRBV4-2 TGTGCCAGCAGCCATGGAGCAGAGAGCTCCTACGAGCAGTACTTC CASSHGAESSYEQYF
- TRBJ2-7 TRBD1 TRBV5-1 TGCGCCAGCAGCTTGGAAGGGACAGGCGAGCAGTACTTC CASSLEGTGEQYF
once TRBJ2-7 - TRBV6-2/TRBV6-3 TGTGCCAGCAGTTCCGGGACATACTCCTACGAGCAGTACTTC CASSSGTYSYEQYF
- TRBJ2-3 - TRBV7-9 TGTGCCACTACTCTCCCGGGTACCGCCTTAAGCACAGATACGCAGTATTTT CATTLPGTALSTDTQYF
- TRBJ1-5 - TRBV5-4 TGTGCCAGCAGCTTACCAGGACTAGGTCAGCCCCAGCATTTT CASSLPGLGQPQHF
many TRBJ2-7 - TRBV6-2/TRBV6-3 TGTGCCAGCAGTTACCAGGGGAGTAGCTCCTACGAGCAGTACTTC CASSYQGSSSYEQYF
- TRBJ1-5 TRBD1 TRBV19 TGTGCCAGTAGTACCATGTTCGACCTCATGCCGCGGACAGGGTATGTGAGGTCGAGTCAGCCCCAGCATTTT CASSTMFDLMPRTGYVRSSQPQHF
- TRBJ2-3 - TRBV7-9 TGTGCCAACTCAGCGGTCCAAAGCACAGATACGCAGTATTTT CANSAVQSTDTQYF
once TRBJ2-3 TRBD1 TRBV19 TGTGCCAGTATGAGATGGGGACAGGGGAGCGATACGCAGTATTTT CASMRWGQGSDTQYF